The T cell receptor (beta chain) described here comes from a study of OX40 agonist ivuxolimab in advanced cancers. Germline V gene data show CDR1 as SEHNR and CDR2 as FQNEAQ (reference sequence). Losses at the gene ends were 5 bases for V and 2 bases for J; bases not matched to a gene: 5. The CDR3 runs to 15 residues. Only in-frame clones appear in the TCRdb table, and some are missing; sequencing was by immunoSEQ multiplex PCR. The sample has 50,000 to 75,000 clones; about 86% are singletons. The clonotype was recovered from an adult with an advanced solid tumor such as melanoma, head and neck, liver or kidney cancer. The sequenced sample was CD4+ or CD8+ T cells sorted from blood, obtained in a trial of the OX40 agonist ivuxolimab. The chain uses TRBV7-9 and TRBJ2-1; TRBD2 matches 8 bases. CDR3 nucleotides: TGTGCCAGCAGCCTACTAGCGGCCACCTACAATGAGCAGTTCTTC. Residues: CASSLLAATYNEQFF.